A single T cell receptor beta chain is shown here with its context. TCRdb's table, derived via immunoSEQ multiplex PCR, lists solely in-frame clones and lacks some. The sample lists 490,000 or so clones, around nine tenths occurring once. This entry comes from a study of blood T cell repertoires in COVID-19. V shed 2 bases and J 7 bases; nucleotides not matched to a gene: 11. In germline, CDR1 is LGHNT, CDR2 FRNRAP. The CDR3 has 16 amino acids. The clonotype comes from a woman aged 55-75 years who had recovered from COVID-19. Source material: PBMCs or T cells enriched from blood (not recorded which). V usage is TRBV12-5 and J usage is TRBJ2-1; the match to TRBD2 covers 7 bases. This CDR3 is CASGLPTGGGVNEQFF. CDR3 coding DNA: TGTGCTAGTGGTTTGCCTACGGGGGGAGGGGTTAATGAGCAGTTCTTC.